Below, one T cell receptor beta chain is given with its context. This sample was taken from a study of blood T cell repertoires in COVID-19. Only in-frame clones appear in the TCRdb table, and some are missing; sequencing was by immunoSEQ multiplex PCR. Here the sample spans about 160,000 clones, roughly 85% being singletons. Sample: PBMCs or T cells enriched from blood (not recorded which). This TCR came from a man in his 60s who had recovered from COVID-19.

Written as DNA, the CDR3 is TGTGCCAGCTCACCACCGACTGACCCTAGATATGGCTACACCTTC. Translated, it gives CASSPPTDPRYGYTF. This chain joins TRBV18 and TRBJ1-2; no reliable D call. The CDR3 totals 15 residues. Trimming removed 0 bases at V and 5 bases at J, with 13 bases between. In germline, CDR1 is KGHSH, CDR2 LQKENI.